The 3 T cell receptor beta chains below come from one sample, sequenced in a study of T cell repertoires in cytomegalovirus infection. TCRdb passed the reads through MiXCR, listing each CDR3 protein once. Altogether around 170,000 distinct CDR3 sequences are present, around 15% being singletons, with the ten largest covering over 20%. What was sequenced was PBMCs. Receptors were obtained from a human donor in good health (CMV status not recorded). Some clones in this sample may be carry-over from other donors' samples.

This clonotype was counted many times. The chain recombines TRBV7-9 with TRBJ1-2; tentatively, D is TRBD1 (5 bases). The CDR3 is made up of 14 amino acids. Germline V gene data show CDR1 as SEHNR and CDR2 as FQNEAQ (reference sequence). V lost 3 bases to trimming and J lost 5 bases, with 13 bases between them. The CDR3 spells CASSFGTQAYGYTF. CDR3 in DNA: TGTGCCAGCAGCTTCGGGACCCAGGCTTATGGCTACACCTTC.

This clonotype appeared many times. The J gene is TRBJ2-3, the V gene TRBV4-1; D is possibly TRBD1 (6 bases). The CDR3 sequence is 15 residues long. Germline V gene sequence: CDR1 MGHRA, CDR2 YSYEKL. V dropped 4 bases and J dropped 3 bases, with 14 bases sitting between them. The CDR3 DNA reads TGCGCCAGCAGCCCTCTTACAGGGAATACAGATACGCAGTATTTT. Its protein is CASSPLTGNTDTQYF.

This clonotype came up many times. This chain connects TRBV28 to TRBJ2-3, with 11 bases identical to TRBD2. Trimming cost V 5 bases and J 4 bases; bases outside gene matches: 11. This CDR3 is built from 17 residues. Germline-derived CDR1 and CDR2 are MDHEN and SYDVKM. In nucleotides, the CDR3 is TGTGCCAGCAGTCTACGACTAGCGGGACTAGGAGCAGATACGCAGTATTTT. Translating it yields CASSLRLAGLGADTQYF.